This TCR beta chain was captured by sequencing in a study of beta chain features in type 1 diabetes. All of the isolated RNA was reverse transcribed, so expressed TCRB transcripts were sequenced. Sequencing was performed with immunoSEQ multiplex PCR; in TCRdb, only in-frame clones are kept and a portion is missing. This table has about 900,000 clones, roughly a sixth appearing once. Via CD45RO/CCR7/CD25/CD127/CD95/CD27, cells of the CD4+ naive, central memory, regulatory and stem cell-like memory subsets were sorted. The CDR3 runs to 12 residues. Germline CDR1 is MDHEN and CDR2 is SYDVKM. V was clipped by 8 bases and J by 6 bases, with 11 bases between them.

Input material: naive CD4+ T cells from blood. The TCR sequence derives from a woman aged 18-35 years in good health. The chain uses TRBV28 and TRBJ2-1, with D hard to call. The CDR3 DNA reads as TGTGCCAGCCGCGAGAGGTTCAATGAGCAGTTCTTC. It specifies CASRERFNEQFF.